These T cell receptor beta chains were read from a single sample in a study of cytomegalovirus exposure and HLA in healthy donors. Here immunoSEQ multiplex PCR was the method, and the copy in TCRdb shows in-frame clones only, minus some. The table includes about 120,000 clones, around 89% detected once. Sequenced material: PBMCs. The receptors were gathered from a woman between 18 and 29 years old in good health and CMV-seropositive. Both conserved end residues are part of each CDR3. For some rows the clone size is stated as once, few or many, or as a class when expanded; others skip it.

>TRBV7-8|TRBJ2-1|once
CASSLRGDEQFF
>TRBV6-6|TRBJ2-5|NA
CASCRGQETQYF
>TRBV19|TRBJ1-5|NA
CASSRDREGQPQHF
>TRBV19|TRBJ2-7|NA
CASSRQKQDEQYF
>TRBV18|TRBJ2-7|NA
CASSQQSSYEQYF
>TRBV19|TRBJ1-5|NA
CASKDGTGWEPQHF
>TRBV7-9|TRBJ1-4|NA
CASSLRLGELFF
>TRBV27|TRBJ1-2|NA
CASSPSGRGDYGYTF
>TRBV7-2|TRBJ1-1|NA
CASSFRGSMNTEAFF
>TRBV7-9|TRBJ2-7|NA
CASSSSGAYEQYF
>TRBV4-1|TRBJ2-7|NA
CASSPGTGIFYEQYF
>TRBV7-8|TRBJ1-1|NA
CASSPAGGGMNTEAFF
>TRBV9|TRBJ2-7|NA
CASSVTGTRSAEQYF
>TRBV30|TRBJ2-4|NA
CAWSVATSGVAKNIQYF
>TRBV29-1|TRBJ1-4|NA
CSVSGAEGFWEKLFF
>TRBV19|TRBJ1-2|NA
CASGTASNYGYTF
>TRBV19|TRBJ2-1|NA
CASTLAGNSYNEQFF
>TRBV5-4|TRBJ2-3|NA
CASSLKVSGRVDTQYF
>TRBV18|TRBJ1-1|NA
CASSRIQGSTEAFF
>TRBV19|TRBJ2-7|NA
CASSMGQAYEQYF
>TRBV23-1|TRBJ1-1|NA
CASSHRPLNRGHYTEAFF
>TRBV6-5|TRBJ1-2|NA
CASSYSGTGAYGYTF
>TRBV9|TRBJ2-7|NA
CASSKAADSYEQYF
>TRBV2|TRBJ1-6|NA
CASSELVGNNSPLHF
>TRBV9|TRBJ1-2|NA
CASSPTGQGLYGYTF
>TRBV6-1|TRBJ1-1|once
CASRVTGGNTEAFF
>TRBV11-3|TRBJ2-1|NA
CASSLSHGSVNEQFF
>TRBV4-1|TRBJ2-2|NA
CASSQSGQGTNTGELFF
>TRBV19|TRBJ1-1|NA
CASSIRDSNTEAFF
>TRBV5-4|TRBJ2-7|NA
CASSSRGSGVYEQYF
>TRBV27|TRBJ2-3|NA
CASSLSSLAGYSTDTQYF
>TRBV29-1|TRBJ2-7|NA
CSVEVNGSDEQYF
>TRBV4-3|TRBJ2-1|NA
CASSQDTHQDEQFF
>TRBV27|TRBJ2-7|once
CACPWPYEQYF
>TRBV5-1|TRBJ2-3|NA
CASSLPGSGRRTDTQYF
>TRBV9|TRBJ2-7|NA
CASSVGTGYNEQYF
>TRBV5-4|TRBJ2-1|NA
CASSLPGAGGRNEQFF
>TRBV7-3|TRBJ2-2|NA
CASSYTGGADGELFF
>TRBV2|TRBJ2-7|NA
CASTGTGVDEQYF
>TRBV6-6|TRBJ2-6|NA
CASSYWAGAGANVLTF
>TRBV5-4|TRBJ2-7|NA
CASSPSSGRNEQYF
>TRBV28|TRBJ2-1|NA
CASSLRGLFSGRAREQFF
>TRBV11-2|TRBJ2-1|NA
CASSLAGNEQFF
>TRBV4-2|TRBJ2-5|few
CASSRTGTSTTQYF
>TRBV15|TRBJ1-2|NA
CATSRDAGQGFGYTF
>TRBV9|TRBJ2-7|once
CASSVGESSYEQYF